These 10 T cell receptor beta chains came from one sample sequenced in a study of T cells after yellow fever vaccination. MiXCR was run by TCRdb on the 5' RACE reads, yielding one entry per CDR3 protein. This sample carries around 250,000 distinct CDR3 sequences, about 5.2% of them seen once, and the ten largest clones take 3% to 4%. The material was CD4+ T cells sorted from PBMCs, obtained on the day of the yellow fever booster vaccination. The receptors were gathered from a man younger than 35 who received the YFV17D yellow fever vaccine.

The sample holds a few counts of this clonotype. The genes are TRBV18 and TRBJ2-4; the D is unclear. The V and J ends lost 3 bases and 1 base respectively, with 7 bases between them. CDR1 and CDR2 from the germline V gene are KGHSH and LQKENI. This CDR3 has 14 residues. CDR3 region: CASSPSRAKNIQYF. The DNA of the CDR3 is TGTGCCAGCTCACCTTCGAGGGCCAAAAACATTCAGTACTTC.

By share of the sample, this clonotype is medium-sized (0.01 to 0.1%). The genes are TRBV5-1 and TRBJ2-7, with D uncertain. V lost 0 bases and J lost 0, with 7 bases in between. The CDR3 length is 14 residues. Germline values: CDR1 SGHRS, CDR2 YFSETQ. The CDR3 sequence: CASSLDPSSYEQYV. CDR3 DNA sequence: TGCGCCAGCAGCTTGGATCCGAGCTCCTACGAGCAGTACGTC.

This clonotype has a count of ten or more. This chain joins TRBV6-6 and TRBJ2-1; a possible D gene is TRBD1 (6 bases). CDR1 is MNHNY and CDR2 is SVGAGI in the germline V gene (reference sequence). This CDR3 comprises 12 residues. The V gene lost 2 bases and the J gene lost 9 bases, with 8 bases spanning the gap. As DNA, the CDR3 is TGTGCCAGCAGTTACGGGGGCACTGAGCAGTTCTTC. It yields the protein CASSYGGTEQFF.

The chain joins TRBV20-1 to TRBJ2-7; 10 positions match TRBD1. V lost 5 bases and J lost 3; bases outside the gene matches: 7. The germline V gene has CDR1 DFQATT and CDR2 SNEGSKA (reference sequence). This CDR3 is built from 14 residues. The CDR3 bases are TGCAGTGCTCCGACTGACAGGGGGCTCTACGAGCAGTACTTC. It encodes CSAPTDRGLYEQYF.

The CDR3 DNA follows: TGTGCCTGGAGCCAAGGACAGTCCAATCAGCCCCAGCATTTT. This encodes CAWSQGQSNQPQHF. The V gene is TRBV30, the J gene TRBJ1-5; a possible D gene is TRBD1 (6 bases). This CDR3 is built from 14 residues. Trimming removed 3 bases from V and 3 bases from J, with 12 bases in between. Germline V gene data show CDR1 as GTSNPN and CDR2 as SVGIG (reference sequence).

In this sample, this clonotype turned up a few times. The chain is built from TRBV5-1 and TRBJ2-3; 13 bases align to TRBD2. The CDR3 sequence is 15 residues long. Germline values: CDR1 SGHRS, CDR2 YFSETQ. Germline trimming cut 5 bases from V and 5 bases from J; bases unmatched to any gene: 5. This chain's CDR3 is CASRTSGGAEDTQYF. The CDR3 DNA follows: TGCGCCAGCAGAACTAGCGGGGGGGCCGAAGATACGCAGTATTTT.

The sample holds many counts of this clonotype. V and J are TRBV15 and TRBJ1-4; D may be TRBD1 (6 bases). The germline V gene has CDR1 LNHNV and CDR2 YYDKDF (reference sequence). The CDR3 extends over 14 amino acids. V lost 2 bases to trimming and J lost 14 bases, with 18 bases between them. The CDR3 is CATSRSKQGFVLFF. CDR3 DNA: TGTGCCACCAGCAGATCTAAACAGGGATTTGTCCTGTTTTTT.

This clonotype came up a few times. The junction and the germline gene differ at one end; a read error may be behind it. V usage is TRBV7-2 and J usage is TRBJ2-3; 12 bases are a match to TRBD2. CDR1 is SGHTA and CDR2 is FQGNSA in the germline V gene. The CDR3 has 17 amino acids. CDR3 bases: TGTGCCGGCAGCCTAGAGAGGACTAGCGGGGGCACAGATACGCAGTATTTT. This translates into CAGSLERTSGGTDTQYF.

The J gene is TRBJ2-2, the V gene TRBV4-3; 9 bases match TRBD1. The trim removed 6 bases at V and 2 bases at J, leaving 7 bases unmatched. CDR1 and CDR2 (germline): LGHNA, YSLEER. The CDR3 has 16 residues. The CDR3 nucleotides are TGCGCCAGCAGTGAAACAGGGGGCAGTAACACCGGGGAGCTGTTTTTT. Its protein product is CASSETGGSNTGELFF.

This clonotype was detected only a few times. The chain uses TRBV7-2 and TRBJ2-1; the match to TRBD2 covers 10 bases. Germline V gives CDR1 SGHTA, CDR2 FQGNSA. The CDR3 sequence is 17 residues long. V dropped 5 bases and J dropped 6; count of bases not matched to a gene: 13. CDR3 nucleotides: TGTGCCAGCAGCCCGAAGCGGGGGGGTCCCACCCTCAATGAGCAGTTCTTC. This codes for CASSPKRGGPTLNEQFF. Complete variable domain (other parts from reference TRBV7-2 and TRBJ2-1): GAGVSQSPSNKVTEKGKDVELRCDPISGHTALYWYRQSLGQGLEFLIYFQGNSAPDKSGLPSDRFSAERTGGSVSTLTIQRTQQEDSAVYLCASSPKRGGPTLNEQFFGPGTRLTVL.